A single T cell receptor beta chain is shown here with its context. No antigen is known for it. This sample stems from a study of cytotoxic CD8 clonotypes in ibrutinib-treated CLL. Findings of the study overall: Baseline clonality, above age-matched healthy donor levels, tracked circulating CD8+ T-cell counts.

This CDR3 region has 13 residues. Trimming took off 4 bases at V and 6 bases at J, with 11 bases between the two ends. Germline CDR1 SGHNT, CDR2 YYREEE (reference sequence). Assay used: immunoSEQ multiplex PCR; TCRdb lists only in-frame clones, some missing. This sample yields over 120,000 clones, of which around 81% are seen a single time; roughly 7.2% belongs to the top ten. The sequence derives from a human donor with chronic lymphocytic leukemia. The V call is TRBV5-4, the J call TRBJ2-1; unclear D gene. Sequences were derived from PBMCs, sampled after 36 months of ibrutinib treatment. The CDR3 is CASSIGRVNEQFF. CDR3 sequence (DNA): TGTGCCAGCAGCATTGGTAGGGTCAATGAGCAGTTCTTC. Combining the CDR3 with reference TRBV5-4 and TRBJ2-1 gives the whole variable domain ETGVTQSPTHLIKTRGQQVTLRCSSQSGHNTVSWYQQALGQGPQFIFQYYREEENGRGNFPPRFSGLQFPNYSSELNVNALELDDSALYLCASSIGRVNEQFFGPGTRLTVL.